Sequencing of this T cell receptor beta chain was carried out in a study of CD8+CD57+ T cells in acquired aplastic anemia. Study background: Sorted CD4+ and CD8+ cells yielded DNA averaging around 3 ug. Study-wide points: Shared by patients and controls, around 27 CD8+ CDR3s were abundant in patients.

As concerns this clonotype: Its specificity is unknown.

Genomic DNA, the template, was used for profiling of the TCR beta VDJ and CDR3. TCRdb fed the reads into MiXCR, producing one record per CDR3 protein. The sample carries approximately 98,000 distinct CDR3 sequences, around 70% recorded once. Only patients with CD8+CD57+ cell expansion on flow cytometry were chosen for sequencing. Blood samples were obtained from patients who had received no prior therapy. The origin of this receptor is a human donor with aplastic anemia. Sequenced material: sorted CD4+, CD8+, or CD8+CD57+ T cells (not recorded which) from PBMCs.

The CDR3: CASSLGVTDTQYF. The CDR3 coding sequence is TGTGCCAGCAGCTTAGGTGTTACAGATACGCAGTATTTT. The chain has TRBV7-6 and TRBJ2-3; D is uncertain. This CDR3 is 13 amino acids long. Per the germline V gene, CDR1 is SGHVS and CDR2 is FNYEAQ. V was clipped by 1 base and J by 3 bases, with 5 bases between them.